Listed here are 8 T cell receptor beta chains from one sample, sequenced in a study of CD8 T cells in Susac syndrome. After extraction with the RNeasy kit, roughly 0.45 to 1 ug of the RNA was reverse transcribed using random hexamers. TCRdb fed the immunoSEQ multiplex PCR reads into MiXCR, producing one record per CDR3 protein. The profile shows about 300,000 distinct CDR3 sequences, about 90% of them singletons. The sample taken for sequencing was CD4+ T cells from PBMCs. Receptors originate from a human donor with multiple sclerosis.

V gene TRBV5-6 combines with J gene TRBJ2-4, with 9 bases identical to TRBD1. The CDR3 is made up of 17 amino acids. Trimming took 2 bases from V and 0 from J; bases not matched to a gene: 6. Germline V gene sequence: CDR1 SGHDT, CDR2 YYEEEE. This CDR3 is CASSLTGTGLAKNIQYF. Here the CDR3 DNA reads TGTGCCAGCAGCTTAACCGGGACAGGGCTAGCCAAAAACATTCAGTACTTC.

The chain is built from TRBV24-1 and TRBJ2-1; 7 bases match TRBD1. There are 16 residues in the CDR3. In germline, CDR1 is KGHDR, CDR2 SFDVKD. Germline trimming cut 4 bases from V and 0 bases from J; bases unmatched to any gene: 5. CDR3 sequence reads: CATSDSDRSSYNEQFF. CDR3 nucleotide sequence: TGTGCCACCAGTGACTCGGACAGGAGCTCCTACAATGAGCAGTTCTTC.

The chain carries TRBV7-2 and TRBJ2-7; the D is unclear. CDR3 length: 14 amino acids. The V end lost 5 bases, the J end lost 1 base, and 12 bases lay between the germline ends. The germline CDR1 and CDR2 sequences are SGHTA and FQGNSA. This CDR3 is CASSHEVPSYEQYF. CDR3 DNA sequence: TGTGCCAGCAGCCACGAGGTTCCGTCCTACGAGCAGTACTTC.

V gene TRBV5-5 combines with J gene TRBJ2-3; perhaps TRBD1 as D (5 bases). Per germline, CDR1 SGHKS and CDR2 YYEKEE (reference sequence). Deletions cut 4 bases from V and 2 bases from J, with 14 bases between. The CDR3 extends over 15 amino acids. The CDR3: CASSHGHSDTDTQYF. The CDR3 DNA sequence: TGTGCCAGCAGCCATGGACACAGCGACACAGATACGCAGTATTTT. Full variable domain (outside the CDR3, taken from reference TRBV5-5 and TRBJ2-3): DAGVTQSPTHLIKTRGQQVTLRCSPISGHKSVSWYQQVLGQGPQFIFQYYEKEERGRGNFPDRFSARQFPNYSSELNVNALLLGDSALYLCASSHGHSDTDTQYFGPGTRLTVL.

The chain recombines TRBV5-1 with TRBJ2-1, with 8 bases that match TRBD2. J gave up 3 bases and V 1 base, and 9 bases lay outside the gene matches. The CDR3 loop spans 17 amino acids. The germline V gene encodes CDR1 SGHRS and CDR2 YFSETQ. This CDR3 reads CASSLSYVTSGYNEQFF. CDR3 coding DNA: TGCGCCAGCAGCTTGAGTTATGTAACTAGCGGCTACAATGAGCAGTTCTTC.

This chain joins TRBV12-3 or TRBV12-4 and TRBJ2-5, with D perhaps TRBD2 (7 bases). The CDR3 loop spans 14 amino acids. With 1 base removed from V and 9 bases from J, the gap between germline ends came to 15 bases. Written as DNA, the CDR3 is TGTGCCAGCAGTTTAGAGGGGGGGTACCAGCCCCAGTACTTC. Protein: CASSLEGGYQPQYF.

This rearrangement joins TRBV29-1 to TRBJ2-7; tentatively, D is TRBD2 (6 bases). The ends were cut back, 6 bases at V and 0 bases at J, with 12 bases in the middle. Germline V CDR1 and CDR2: SQVTM, ANQGSEA. The CDR3 is made up of 13 amino acids. CDR3 sequence reads: CSVIAASSYEQYF. CDR3 DNA sequence: TGCAGCGTAATAGCGGCCAGCTCCTACGAGCAGTACTTC.

This clonotype was counted a few times. This chain joins TRBV19 and TRBJ1-5; TRBD1 matches at 7 bases. Germline CDR1 is LNHDA and CDR2 is SQIVND (reference sequence). CDR3 length equals 14 residues. The trim removed 5 bases at V and 7 bases at J, leaving 8 bases unmatched. Written as DNA, the CDR3 is TGTGCCAGTAGTGAAGACAGGGTAGGCCAGCCCCAGCATTTT. Translating it yields CASSEDRVGQPQHF.